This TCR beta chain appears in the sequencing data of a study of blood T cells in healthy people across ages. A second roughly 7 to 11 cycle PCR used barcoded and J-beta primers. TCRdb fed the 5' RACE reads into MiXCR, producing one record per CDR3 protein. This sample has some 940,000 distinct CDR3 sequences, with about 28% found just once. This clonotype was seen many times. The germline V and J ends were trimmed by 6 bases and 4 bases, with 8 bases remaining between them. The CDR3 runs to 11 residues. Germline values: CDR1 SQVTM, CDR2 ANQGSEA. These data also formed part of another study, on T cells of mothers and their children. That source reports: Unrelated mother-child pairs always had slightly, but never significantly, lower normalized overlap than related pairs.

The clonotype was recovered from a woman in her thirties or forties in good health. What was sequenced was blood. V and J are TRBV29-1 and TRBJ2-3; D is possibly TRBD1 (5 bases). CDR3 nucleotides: TGCAGCGTCAGGGAATCAGATACGCAGTATTTT. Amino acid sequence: CSVRESDTQYF.